The entry below gives a single TCR beta chain sequence along with its context. Its antigen remains unidentified. These data are taken from a study of cytomegalovirus exposure and HLA in healthy donors. PCR involved 60 Vbeta and 13 Jbeta primers. Only in-frame clones appear in the TCRdb table, and some are missing; sequencing was by immunoSEQ multiplex PCR. This sample's table reports roughly 100,000 clones. Findings of the study overall: Researchers reported in a later analysis that common viral pathogens appeared linked to several top clusters.

The ends lost 5 bases at V and 3 bases at J; junction bases unmatched: 9. Germline V lookup: CDR1 MDHEN, CDR2 SYDVKM. The CDR3 runs 15 residues. This receptor was obtained from a man aged 40-50 years in good health and CMV-seronegative. This chain connects TRBV28 to TRBJ2-7, with 8 bases aligning to TRBD1. The specimen sequenced was PBMCs. CDR3 sequence: CASSPYRGTDYEQYF. The CDR3 bases are TGTGCCAGCAGTCCGTACAGGGGGACGGACTACGAGCAGTACTTC.